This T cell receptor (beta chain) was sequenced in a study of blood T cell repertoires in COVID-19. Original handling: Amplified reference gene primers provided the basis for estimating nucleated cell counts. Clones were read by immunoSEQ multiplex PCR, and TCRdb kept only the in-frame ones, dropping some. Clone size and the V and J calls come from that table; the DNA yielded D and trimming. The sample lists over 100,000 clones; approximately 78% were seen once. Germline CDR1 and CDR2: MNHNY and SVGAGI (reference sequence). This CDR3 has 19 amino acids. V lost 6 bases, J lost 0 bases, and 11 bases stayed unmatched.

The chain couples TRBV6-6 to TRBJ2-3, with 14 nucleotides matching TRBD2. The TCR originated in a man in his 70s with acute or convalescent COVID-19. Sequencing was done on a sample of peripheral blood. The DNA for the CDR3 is TGTGCCAGCAGCCGACTAGCGGGAGGGGCGTTGGGTAGCACAGATACGCAGTATTTT. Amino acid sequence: CASSRLAGGALGSTDTQYF.